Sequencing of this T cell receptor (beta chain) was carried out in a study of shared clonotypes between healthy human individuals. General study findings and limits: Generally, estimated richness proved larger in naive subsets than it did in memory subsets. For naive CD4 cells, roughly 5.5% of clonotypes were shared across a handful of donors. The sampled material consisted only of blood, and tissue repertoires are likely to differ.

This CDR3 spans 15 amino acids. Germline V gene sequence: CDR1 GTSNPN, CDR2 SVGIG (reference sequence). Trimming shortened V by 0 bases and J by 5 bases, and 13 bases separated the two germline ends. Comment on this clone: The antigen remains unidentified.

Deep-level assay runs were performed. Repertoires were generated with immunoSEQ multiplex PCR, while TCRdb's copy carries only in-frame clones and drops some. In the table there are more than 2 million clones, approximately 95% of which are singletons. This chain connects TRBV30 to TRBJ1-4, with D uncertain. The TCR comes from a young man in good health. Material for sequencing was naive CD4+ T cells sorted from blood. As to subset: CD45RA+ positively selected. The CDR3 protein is CAWSVTWRKNEKLFF. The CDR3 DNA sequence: TGTGCCTGGAGTGTAACGTGGAGGAAGAATGAAAAACTGTTTTTT.